Shown below are 30 T cell receptor beta chains from a single sample sequenced in a study of cytomegalovirus exposure and HLA in healthy donors. Primers included in the PCR were 60 Vbeta and 13 Jbeta primers. Repertoires were generated with immunoSEQ multiplex PCR, while TCRdb's copy carries only in-frame clones and drops some. The sample has about 79,000 clones. Sequenced input: PBMCs. Receptors were obtained from a man in his thirties or forties in good health and CMV-seronegative.

The rearrangement links TRBV4-2 to TRBJ1-5, with D possibly matching TRBD1 (6 bases). The CDR3 contains 16 residues. Looked up from germline, CDR1 is LGHNA and CDR2 is YNFKEQ. Trimming removed 0 bases at V and 3 bases at J, with 12 bases between. As DNA, the CDR3 is TGTGCCAGCAGCCAAGATGAGGGGGACATCAATCAGCCCCAGCATTTT. The encoded protein is CASSQDEGDINQPQHF.

J is TRBJ2-5 and V is TRBV6-5, with D possibly being TRBD1 (5 bases). Germline-derived CDR1 and CDR2 are MNHEY and SVGAGI. V was pared by 0 bases and J by 4 bases, with 12 bases between. This CDR3 contains 15 residues. The CDR3: CASSYSPGRGETQYF. The CDR3 DNA sequence: TGTGCCAGCAGTTACTCACCAGGAAGGGGAGAGACCCAGTACTTC.

The chain carries TRBV5-1 and TRBJ1-2; D call uncertain. Germline V lookup: CDR1 SGHRS, CDR2 YFSETQ. This CDR3 is built from 13 residues. Deletions cut 4 bases from V and 2 bases from J, with 9 bases between. CDR3 sequence reads: CASSQTENYGYTF. CDR3 nucleotides: TGCGCCAGCAGCCAAACAGAGAACTATGGCTACACCTTC.

CDR3 DNA: TGTGCCAGCAGTTACACGGGAGACCTAGCCAAAAACATTCAGTACTTC. Its protein product is CASSYTGDLAKNIQYF. This chain joins TRBV6-5 and TRBJ2-4; the D gene is possibly TRBD2 (6 bases). The CDR3 runs 16 residues. Deletions cut 2 bases from V and 0 bases from J, with 11 bases between. Germline V gene sequence: CDR1 MNHEY, CDR2 SVGAGI.

The chain couples TRBV9 to TRBJ1-2, with D uncertain. The CDR3 covers 13 residues. Germline-derived CDR1 and CDR2 are SGDLS and YYNGEE. The ends were cut back, 1 base at V and 5 bases at J, with 9 bases in the middle. The CDR3 nucleotides are TGTGCCAGCAGCGTAAGCGAGGGTTATGGCTACACCTTC. This sequence encodes CASSVSEGYGYTF.

This chain connects TRBV9 to TRBJ1-2; a weak D match, TRBD1 (5 bases). This CDR3 is built from 15 residues. In germline, CDR1 is SGDLS, CDR2 YYNGEE. V gave up 4 bases and J gave up 6 bases, with 19 bases separating them. This CDR3 reads CASSSSSWGYDGYTF. The CDR3 region has the DNA TGTGCCAGCAGCTCTTCGTCATGGGGCTACGATGGCTACACCTTC.

The chain carries TRBV7-9 and TRBJ2-5, with 12 bases fitting TRBD1. The junction had 8 bases not matched to a gene; V was cut back by 3 bases and J by 9 bases. The CDR3 is 15 amino acids. Per germline, CDR1 SEHNR and CDR2 FQNEAQ (reference sequence). The CDR3 sequence is CASSFSRDRGRAQYF. CDR3 nucleotide sequence: TGTGCCAGCAGCTTCAGTCGGGACAGGGGGCGAGCCCAGTACTTC.

The V gene is TRBV5-6, the J gene TRBJ1-1; no definite D call. The V gene lost 5 bases and the J gene lost 5 bases, with 19 bases spanning the gap. This CDR3 contains 15 residues. Germline V gene data show CDR1 as SGHDT and CDR2 as YYEEEE. The DNA of the CDR3 is TGTGCCAGCAGATTAGCCGCCAGGAGAGGGACTGAAGCTTTCTTT. It codes for CASRLAARRGTEAFF.

J is TRBJ2-5 and V is TRBV7-8; possible D gene TRBD1, 5 bases. Trimming left V 7 bases short and J 2 bases short, with 14 bases between. CDR3 size: 14 residues. The germline V gene has CDR1 SGHVS and CDR2 FQNEAQ. CDR3 DNA: TGTGCCAGCACTGTCAGGGCGCAACAAGAGACCCAGTACTTC. As protein: CASTVRAQQETQYF.

The chain joins TRBV19 to TRBJ2-5; maybe TRBD2 (6 bases). The length of the CDR3 is 12 residues. The V gene's germline CDR1 is LNHDA and CDR2 SQIVND (reference sequence). The V and J ends lost 6 bases and 4 bases respectively, with 9 bases between them. DNA for the CDR3: TGTGCCAGTAGACAAGCGGGAGAGACCCAGTACTTC. This codes for CASRQAGETQYF.

This sequence joins TRBV4-2 and TRBJ1-5; D is perhaps TRBD1 (5 bases). Germline V gives CDR1 LGHNA, CDR2 YNFKEQ. V gave up 0 bases and J gave up 7 bases, with 7 bases separating them. CDR3 length equals 13 residues. This CDR3 reads CASSQEGHQPQHF. The CDR3 coding sequence is TGTGCCAGCAGCCAAGAGGGGCACCAGCCCCAGCATTTT.

V usage is TRBV10-3 and J usage is TRBJ2-7; D ambiguous. This CDR3 has 13 amino acids. Germline lookup yields CDR1 ENHRY and CDR2 SYGVKD. V dropped 6 bases and J dropped 0 bases, with 9 bases sitting between them. The CDR3 sequence is CAIRNGSSYEQYF. CDR3 nucleotide sequence: TGTGCCATCAGAAACGGTAGCTCCTACGAGCAGTACTTC.

V usage is TRBV9 and J usage is TRBJ2-7, with 11 bases fitting TRBD2. V dropped 3 bases and J dropped 5; count of bases not matched to a gene: 4. The CDR3 contains 14 residues. From germline, CDR1 is SGDLS and CDR2 YYNGEE. CDR3 loop: CASSETSGSNEQYF. The CDR3 nucleotides are TGTGCCAGCAGCGAAACTAGCGGGAGTAACGAGCAGTACTTC.

The V gene is TRBV6-4, the J gene TRBJ2-3; TRBD2 matches at 10 bases. Germline values: CDR1 MRHNA, CDR2 SNTAGT. This CDR3 has 15 amino acids. With V trimmed by 6 bases and J by 4 bases, 7 bases remained unmatched. This chain's CDR3 is CASSVSGGAADTQYF. CDR3 DNA sequence: TGTGCCAGCAGCGTCAGCGGGGGGGCTGCAGATACGCAGTATTTT.

This chain uses TRBV6-5 with TRBJ1-2, with 8 bases that match TRBD1. The CDR3 length is 16 residues. The V segment lost 2 bases and the J segment 4 bases; nucleotides outside the gene matches: 9. Germline assignment: CDR1 MNHEY and CDR2 SVGAGI. CDR3 sequence: CASSYRPGQGLYGYTF. In DNA form, the CDR3 reads TGTGCCAGCAGTTACCGACCCGGACAGGGACTCTATGGCTACACCTTC.

The chain employs TRBV7-2 and TRBJ1-3, with a weak D call TRBD1 (5 bases). Deletions cut 5 bases from V and 2 bases from J, with 13 bases between. Per germline, CDR1 SGHTA and CDR2 FQGNSA. The CDR3 is made up of 15 amino acids. This chain's CDR3 is CASSPMLGAGNTIYF. CDR3 in DNA: TGTGCCAGCAGCCCTATGTTAGGGGCTGGAAACACCATATATTTT.

V usage is TRBV9 and J usage is TRBJ1-2, with 11 bases lining up with TRBD1. Germline assignment: CDR1 SGDLS and CDR2 YYNGEE. The CDR3 is 18 residues long. The ends lost 0 bases at V and 2 bases at J; junction bases unmatched: 9. The CDR3 spells CASSVATDRGLENYGYTF. Written as DNA, the CDR3 is TGTGCCAGCAGCGTAGCTACGGACAGGGGGCTGGAAAACTATGGCTACACCTTC. Full variable domain (outside the CDR3, taken from reference TRBV9 and TRBJ1-2): DSGVTQTPKHLITATGQRVTLRCSPRSGDLSVYWYQQSLDQGLQFLIQYYNGEERAKGNILERFSAQQFPDLHSELNLSSLELGDSALYFCASSVATDRGLENYGYTFGSGTRLTVV.

V and J are TRBV9 and TRBJ2-6; TRBD1 agrees at 8 bases. Germline CDR1 SGDLS, CDR2 YYNGEE. V trimming: 4 bases; J trimming: 0 bases; junction bases outside the gene matches: 21. The CDR3 is 22 amino acids. The chain's CDR3 is CASSSLRDFRDRSFSGANVLTF. The CDR3 DNA follows: TGTGCCAGCAGCTCCTTACGAGACTTCCGGGACAGGAGTTTCTCTGGGGCCAACGTCCTGACTTTC.

The rearrangement uses TRBV6-6 and TRBJ2-5, with D possibly matching TRBD2 (5 bases). Germline loops: CDR1 MNHNY, CDR2 SVGAGI (reference sequence). Trimming removed 2 bases from V and 5 bases from J, with 12 bases in between. This CDR3 spans 14 amino acids. The CDR3 here is CASSYPLANETQYF. For the CDR3, the DNA is TGTGCCAGCAGTTACCCCCTAGCAAACGAGACCCAGTACTTC.

The gene calls are TRBV18 and TRBJ1-1; D perhaps matches TRBD1 (6 bases). Trimming pared 2 bases from V and 4 bases from J, leaving 17 bases between. Germline lookup yields CDR1 KGHSH and CDR2 LQKENI. CDR3 size: 16 residues. CDR3 region: CASSPFGGGGGTEAFF. DNA of the CDR3: TGTGCCAGCTCACCATTTGGGGGCGGCGGCGGCACTGAAGCTTTCTTT.

The chain couples TRBV5-4 to TRBJ2-1; 8 bases line up with TRBD1. The CDR3 sequence is 14 residues long. The V gene end was trimmed by 4 bases and the J gene end by 6 bases; junction bases not matched to a gene: 6. CDR1 and CDR2 from the germline V gene are SGHNT and YYREEE (reference sequence). The CDR3 nucleotides are TGTGCCAGCAGCCCGCGACAGGGGACCAATGAGCAGTTCTTC. It is translated as CASSPRQGTNEQFF.

This rearrangement joins TRBV5-1 to TRBJ1-1, with TRBD1 matching over 8 bases. This CDR3 is built from 14 residues. The trim removed 4 bases at V and 10 bases at J, leaving 12 bases unmatched. The germline CDR1 and CDR2 sequences are SGHRS and YFSETQ. The CDR3 loop reads CASSMSQQGDGAFF. In DNA form, the CDR3 reads TGCGCCAGCAGCATGTCACAACAGGGGGACGGAGCTTTCTTT. Together with reference TRBV5-1 and TRBJ1-1, the CDR3 gives the full variable domain: KAGVTQTPRYLIKTRGQQVTLSCSPISGHRSVSWYQQTPGQGLQFLFEYFSETQRNKGNFPGRFSGRQFSNSRSEMNVSTLELGDSALYLCASSMSQQGDGAFFGQGTRLTVV.

J is TRBJ2-7 and V is TRBV5-1, with a possible D match to TRBD1 (6 bases). V was trimmed by 0 bases and J by 7 bases, leaving 8 bases between them. The CDR3 totals 12 residues. Per germline, CDR1 SGHRS and CDR2 YFSETQ. The chain's CDR3 is CASSLDREEQYF. CDR3 DNA: TGCGCCAGCAGCTTGGACAGGGAGGAGCAGTACTTC. Looking up the rest from reference TRBV5-1 and TRBJ2-7 gives the full variable domain: KAGVTQTPRYLIKTRGQQVTLSCSPISGHRSVSWYQQTPGQGLQFLFEYFSETQRNKGNFPGRFSGRQFSNSRSEMNVSTLELGDSALYLCASSLDREEQYFGPGTRLTVT.

V gene TRBV20-1 combines with J gene TRBJ2-1; D is uncertain. The CDR3 loop spans 11 amino acids. Per germline, CDR1 DFQATT and CDR2 SNEGSKA (reference sequence). The V end was cut by 3 bases, the J end by 6 bases, with 6 bases between. CDR3 nucleotides: TGCAGTGCTAGCCTACGCAATGAGCAGTTCTTC. It yields the protein CSASLRNEQFF.

Of note for this clone: A junction end diverges from the germline sequence, so it may reflect a read error. The chain joins TRBV6-1 to TRBJ1-1; TRBD1 is a possible D gene (6 bases). The germline CDR1 and CDR2 sequences are MNHNS and SASEGT. This CDR3 spans 14 amino acids. The CDR3 is CATAGRGKDTEDFF. CDR3 nucleotide sequence: TGTGCCACCGCCGGCAGGGGTAAGGACACTGAAGATTTCTTT.

This chain connects TRBV18 to TRBJ1-1; possibly TRBD1 for D (5 bases). CDR1 and CDR2 from the germline V gene are KGHSH and LQKENI. The ends were cut back, 6 bases at V and 3 bases at J, with 11 bases in the middle. The CDR3 length is 13 residues. The DNA of the CDR3 is TGTGCCAGCTCCCCAGGCAGGGACACTGAAGCTTTCTTT. This sequence encodes CASSPGRDTEAFF.

The chain has TRBV6-7 and TRBJ1-6; maybe TRBD1 (6 bases). TRBV6-7 is recorded as an ORF, its role being uncertain. V was shortened by 7 bases and J by 9 bases, with 16 bases between the two germline ends. The CDR3 has 14 residues. In nucleotides, the CDR3 is TGTGCCAGCACAGGGGCGCTTATATTTTCACCCCTCCACTTT. It translates to CASTGALIFSPLHF.

V is TRBV11-2 and J is TRBJ2-1; 12 nucleotides match TRBD2. The CDR3 spans 15 residues. With V trimmed by 3 bases and J by 10 bases, 7 bases remained unmatched. CDR1 and CDR2 (germline): SGHAT, FQNNGV. The CDR3 sequence: CASSFLLAGGPEQFF. CDR3 sequence (DNA): TGTGCCAGCAGCTTCCTACTAGCGGGGGGCCCCGAGCAGTTCTTC.

The chain links TRBV6-5 to TRBJ2-7; 9 bases map to TRBD1. CDR1 is MNHEY, CDR2 SVGAGI, per germline. This CDR3 has 15 residues. Trimming cost V 11 bases and J 2 bases; bases outside gene matches: 13. CDR3 protein: CASGPGDRDTYEQYF. In DNA form, the CDR3 reads TGTGCCTCTGGCCCCGGGGACAGGGATACCTACGAGCAGTACTTC.

The chain joins TRBV5-1 to TRBJ2-7; possibly TRBD2 for D (6 bases). The CDR3 runs to 17 residues. Per the germline V gene, CDR1 is SGHRS and CDR2 is YFSETQ. The germline V and J ends were trimmed by 5 bases and 5 bases, with 26 bases remaining between them. The CDR3 here is CASRSLPWGDRQDEQYF. CDR3 coding DNA: TGCGCCAGCAGAAGCCTTCCTTGGGGGGACCGCCAAGACGAGCAGTACTTC.